This T cell receptor beta chain is drawn from a study of shared clonotypes between healthy human individuals. Study information: Researchers drew samples from two women and a few men aged 18 to 49.

Germline V gene data show CDR1 as MDHEN and CDR2 as SYDVKM. This CDR3 is 17 amino acids long. V trimming: 3 bases; J trimming: 2 bases; junction bases outside the gene matches: 6. Study processing details: Without quality scores, immunoSEQ junctional reads could not be filtered like full-length reads. Clones were sequenced by immunoSEQ multiplex PCR, and TCRdb holds only the in-frame ones, with some missing. The V and J calls and clone size are taken from that table; D and trimming were inferred from the DNA. The sample lists hundreds of thousands of clones; 76% were seen once. Study results and caveats: The authors sampled blood alone, and tissue repertoires likely differ. Donors were few, which limited the genetic and exposure-history diversity represented.

This clone was picked up a small number of times. Antigen: not known. The source is a woman aged 40 to 50 in good health. Some clones in this sample may be carry-over from other donors' samples. What was sequenced was PBMCs. V gene TRBV28 combines with J gene TRBJ1-3; TRBD1 agrees at 11 bases. The CDR3 loop is CASSFRTGGRAGNTIYF. CDR3 coding DNA: TGTGCCAGCAGTTTCCGGACAGGGGGCCGAGCTGGAAACACCATATATTTT.